This TCR beta chain stems from a study of blood T cells in healthy people across ages. Through a sample-barcoded 5' primer and a J-beta primer mix, a second PCR was run for 7 to 11 cycles. A single record per CDR3 protein comes from TCRdb applying MiXCR to the 5' RACE reads. There are under 2 million distinct CDR3 sequences in the sample; about 35% occur only once, and 10% to 12% lies in the top ten. Isolating PBMCs gave at least 6.5 million of these cells per sample. CDR3 length: 17 amino acids. Looked up from germline, CDR1 is MGHDK and CDR2 is SYGVNS. Concerning this clonotype itself: At one end, the junction sequence differs from germline, possibly due to a read error.

The chain has TRBV25-1 and TRBJ2-1, with a possible D match to TRBD1 (8 bases). This clonotype was sampled from a woman aged 25 to 39 in good health. The sample was blood. CDR3 sequence reads: CASSELRGGQALNVQFF. The CDR3 DNA reads TGTGCCAGCAGTGAATTGAGGGGGGGACAGGCCCTTAATGTGCAGTTCTTC.